This TCR beta chain came from a study of T cells expressing NK-cell markers. The CDR3 is 15 amino acids. The germline CDR1 and CDR2 sequences are SGHAT and FQNNGV. Overall study findings and caveats: What remained unclear was the HCMV specificity of expanded NKG2C+ T cell clones. In about 6 donors, dominant NKG2C+ clonotypes were roughly 1.0-8% of CD8+ T cells.

TCRdb derives one entry per CDR3 protein from the 5' RACE reads, leaving out DNA. The table for this sample gives about 390,000 distinct CDR3 sequences. In regard to this clonotype: The antigen is not known.

The specimen was blood T cells: a sorted CD56 or NKG2C T cell subset, CD4+ or CD8+ T cells, or bulk PBMC T cells (not recorded which). The rearrangement uses TRBV11-2 and TRBJ2-1; with no DNA, the TCRdb D assignment of TRBD1 cannot be verified. This clonotype was sampled from a woman between 50 and 59 years old in good health. CDR3 loop: CASSLDLGQWGEQFF.